This T cell receptor (beta chain) was captured by sequencing in a study of blood T cell repertoires in COVID-19. V lost 6 bases, J lost 8 bases, and 10 bases lay in between. CDR3 size: 11 residues. Germline V gene data show CDR1 as MNHEY and CDR2 as SMNVEV (reference sequence). Original processing methods: Amplification of reference gene primers was used by the study to estimate nucleated cell counts. Method: immunoSEQ multiplex PCR; TCRdb's copy keeps in-frame clones and lacks some. That table supplies the V and J calls and clone size; D and trimming were determined from the DNA. The table records 200,000 to 300,000 clones, roughly 90% of them present only once.

The chain joins TRBV27 to TRBJ1-1; D may be TRBD1 (5 bases). The TCR sequence derives from a man in his sixties who had recovered from COVID-19. Input material: peripheral blood. CDR3 bases: TGTGCCAGCAGCTTTGGGGGGGAAGCTTTCTTT. Amino acids: CASSFGGEAFF.